Detailed here is one T cell receptor (beta chain). Its antigen is not known. The PCR used 60 Vbeta and 13 Jbeta primers. In the original workflow: The authors later counted roughly 77 million unique TCR beta chains, some 9.9 million of them shared. Produced via immunoSEQ multiplex PCR; TCRdb's table is partial and in-frame only. Clonal size and the V and J genes are those of that table, whereas D and trimming came from the DNA. Here the sample spans about 160,000 clones, approximately 90% being singletons. The record originates from a study of cytomegalovirus exposure and HLA in healthy donors. Points from the study as a whole: Three of the chains that were CMV-associated were confirmed in vitro to be specific for CMV antigens. The analysis excluded some indistinguishable V segments, including TRBV6-2 and TRBV6-3.

Germline values: CDR1 LNHDA, CDR2 SQIVND (reference sequence). Trimming cost V 10 bases and J 3 bases, with 16 bases left between them. The CDR3 spans 14 residues. The rearrangement links TRBV19 to TRBJ1-5; possibly TRBD1 for D (5 bases). Sequencing used PBMCs. The clonotype comes from a woman aged 25 to 45 in good health and CMV-seronegative. The chain's CDR3 is CATNLGGNNQPQHF. In nucleotides, the CDR3 is TGTGCCACCAACCTGGGGGGAAACAATCAGCCCCAGCATTTT.